Sequencing of this T cell receptor beta chain was carried out in a study of CD8+CD57+ T cells in acquired aplastic anemia. Previously, flow cytometry had revealed CD8+CD57+ cell expansion in the patients chosen for sequencing. The patients all had a severe acquired aplastic anemia diagnosis. The count of this clonotype is one. Its target is not known. CDR1 and CDR2 from the germline V gene are LNHNV and YYDKDF (reference sequence). The germline V and J ends were trimmed by 1 base and 5 bases, with 12 bases remaining between them. The CDR3 has 14 residues. Whole-study results and caveats: Patients did not significantly differ from controls in CD8+ Simpson's diversity. Both patients and controls carried the same twenty-nine CD8+ CDR3 sequences.

Genomic DNA, serving as template, underwent TCR beta VDJ and CDR3 profiling. In TCRdb, the reads were re-called with MiXCR into one record per CDR3 protein. The sample contains about 160,000 distinct CDR3 sequences, 40% to 60% of which appear only once. V usage is TRBV15 and J usage is TRBJ2-7, with D perhaps matching TRBD1 (6 bases). The sequenced sample consisted of sorted CD4+, CD8+, or CD8+CD57+ T cells (not recorded which) from PBMCs. This TCR came from a human donor with aplastic anemia. The CDR3, as DNA: TGTGCCACCAGCAGAGCCAACAGGGTCGACGAGCAGTACTTC. Amino acids: CATSRANRVDEQYF.